This T cell receptor beta chain was documented in a study of beta chain features in type 1 diabetes. Overall study: No age, gender or cell yield differences were seen between patients and healthy donors.

General study findings and limits: Shortening of TCRB CDR3s, moderate but significant, appeared in all four CD4+ subsets of Type 1 diabetes patients. PCR may have favored shorter templates equally in patients and controls.

The study reverse transcribed the entire isolated RNA, so it sequenced expressed TCRB transcripts. The table came from immunoSEQ multiplex PCR; TCRdb's copy has only in-frame clones and leaves some out. The table lists 400,000 to 550,000 clones, roughly 10% of them singletons. A few counts support this clone. No antigen is known for it. Purity (above 95%) was reached by all sorted populations. The CDR3 runs to 16 residues. The V segment lost 0 bases and the J segment 4 bases; nucleotides outside the gene matches: 9. CDR1 is SGHRS and CDR2 is YFSETQ in the germline V gene. The genes are TRBV5-1 and TRBJ2-5; the match to TRBD1 covers 7 bases. Sequencing used naive CD4+ T cells from blood. This clonotype originated in a woman between 18 and 30 years old in good health. CDR3 nucleotides: TGCGCCAGCAGCTTGGTCCCGGGACAGTCGCTAGAGACCCAGTACTTC. Amino acids: CASSLVPGQSLETQYF. The variable domain in full, completed from reference TRBV5-1 and TRBJ2-5, reads KAGVTQTPRYLIKTRGQQVTLSCSPISGHRSVSWYQQTPGQGLQFLFEYFSETQRNKGNFPGRFSGRQFSNSRSEMNVSTLELGDSALYLCASSLVPGQSLETQYFGPGTRLLVL.